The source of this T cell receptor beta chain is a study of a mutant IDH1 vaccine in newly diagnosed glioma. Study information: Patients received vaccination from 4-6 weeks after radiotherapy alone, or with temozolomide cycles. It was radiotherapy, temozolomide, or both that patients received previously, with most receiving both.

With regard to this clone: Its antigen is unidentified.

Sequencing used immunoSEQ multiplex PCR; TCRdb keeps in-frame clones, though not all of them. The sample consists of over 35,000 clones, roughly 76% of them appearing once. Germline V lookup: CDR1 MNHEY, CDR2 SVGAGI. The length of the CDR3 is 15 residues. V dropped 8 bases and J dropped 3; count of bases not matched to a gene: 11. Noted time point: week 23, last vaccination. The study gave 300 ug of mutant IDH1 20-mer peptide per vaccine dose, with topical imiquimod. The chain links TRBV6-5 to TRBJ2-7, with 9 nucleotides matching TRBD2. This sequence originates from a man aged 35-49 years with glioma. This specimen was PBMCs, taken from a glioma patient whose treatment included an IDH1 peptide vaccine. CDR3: CASRIQVSGSYEQYF. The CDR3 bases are TGTGCCAGCCGAATACAAGTTAGCGGGAGCTACGAGCAGTACTTC.